The rows below give T cell receptor beta chains drawn from one sample of a study of T cell responses to AZD1222 COVID-19 vaccine. The protocol was immunoSEQ multiplex PCR, while the TCRdb copy is restricted to in-frame clones and leaves out a portion. The data show roughly 180,000 clones, around 90% seen once. The source was peripheral blood, collected on day 0 of AZD1222 vaccination. The receptors stem from an adult in good health. The CDR3 runs from the conserved cysteine through the conserved F or W. Each record gives: V gene, J gene, D gene, clone size, CDR3 protein, CDR3 DNA. A D gene is named only where the DNA matches it firmly. Some rows have no size entry. The others give once, few or many, or a class for an expanded clone.

v_gene: TRBV7-7; j_gene: TRBJ2-2; d_gene: TRBD2; abundance: once; CDR3aa: CASSLAGGTTGELFF; CDR3nt: TGTGCCAGTTCCCTAGCGGGAGGGACCACCGGGGAGCTGTTTTTT
v_gene: TRBV19; j_gene: TRBJ1-5; d_gene: TRBD1; abundance: NA; CDR3aa: CASIMGQGHQPQHF; CDR3nt: TGTGCCAGTATCATGGGACAGGGTCATCAGCCCCAGCATTTT
v_gene: TRBV6-5; j_gene: TRBJ2-7; d_gene: TRBD2; abundance: NA; CDR3aa: CASSWGTSYEQYF; CDR3nt: TGTGCCAGCAGTTGGGGGACTAGTTACGAGCAGTACTTC
v_gene: TRBV9; j_gene: TRBJ2-5; d_gene: TRBD2; abundance: NA; CDR3aa: CASSAAGDRKQETQYF; CDR3nt: TGTGCCAGCAGCGCCGCGGGGGACCGCAAACAAGAGACCCAGTACTTC
v_gene: TRBV2; j_gene: TRBJ2-7; d_gene: NA; abundance: NA; CDR3aa: CASRMESYEQYF; CDR3nt: TGTGCCAGCAGGATGGAGAGCTACGAGCAGTACTTC
v_gene: TRBV5-1; j_gene: TRBJ2-3; d_gene: TRBD2; abundance: once; CDR3aa: CASSLISGRSPDTQYF; CDR3nt: TGCGCCAGCAGCTTGATTAGCGGGAGGTCCCCAGATACGCAGTATTTT
v_gene: TRBV30; j_gene: TRBJ1-4; d_gene: NA; abundance: NA; CDR3aa: CAWSLTGFNEKLFF; CDR3nt: TGTGCCTGGAGTCTGACAGGCTTTAATGAAAAACTGTTTTTT
v_gene: TRBV19; j_gene: TRBJ2-5; d_gene: NA; abundance: NA; CDR3aa: CASSRGSDPRGTQYF; CDR3nt: TGTGCCAGTAGTCGGGGGAGCGACCCTAGGGGGACCCAGTACTTC
v_gene: TRBV10-2; j_gene: TRBJ1-2; d_gene: NA; abundance: NA; CDR3aa: CASRGQGRPNYGYTF; CDR3nt: TGCGCCAGCAGAGGGCAGGGGCGACCTAACTATGGCTACACCTTC
v_gene: TRBV19; j_gene: TRBJ1-5; d_gene: NA; abundance: NA; CDR3aa: CASIGSVLSNQPQHF; CDR3nt: TGTGCCAGTATTGGTTCGGTTCTTAGCAATCAGCCCCAGCATTTT
v_gene: TRBV28; j_gene: TRBJ2-5; d_gene: NA; abundance: NA; CDR3aa: CASSLYSETQYF; CDR3nt: TGTGCCAGCAGTTTATATAGCGAGACCCAGTACTTC
v_gene: TRBV7-6; j_gene: TRBJ1-6; d_gene: TRBD1; abundance: NA; CDR3aa: CASSLEGALSSPLHF; CDR3nt: TGTGCCAGCAGCTTAGAGGGGGCCCTTTCTTCACCCCTCCACTTT
v_gene: TRBV3-1/TRBV3-2; j_gene: TRBJ2-7; d_gene: NA; abundance: once; CDR3aa: CASSQAGSSYEQYF; CDR3nt: TGTGCCAGCAGCCAAGCCGGGAGTTCTTACGAGCAGTACTTC
v_gene: TRBV29-1; j_gene: TRBJ2-1; d_gene: TRBD2; abundance: NA; CDR3aa: CSAEKVAGYQFF; CDR3nt: TGCAGCGCCGAGAAGGTAGCGGGTTACCAGTTCTTC
v_gene: TRBV6-1; j_gene: TRBJ1-5; d_gene: TRBD1; abundance: NA; CDR3aa: CASSEFRGRNNQPQHF; CDR3nt: TGTGCCAGCAGTGAATTCAGGGGGAGGAACAATCAGCCCCAGCATTTT
v_gene: TRBV28; j_gene: TRBJ2-7; d_gene: NA; abundance: NA; CDR3aa: CASVRGNYEQYF; CDR3nt: TGTGCTTCCGTGAGGGGGAACTACGAGCAGTACTTC
v_gene: TRBV27; j_gene: TRBJ1-1; d_gene: NA; abundance: NA; CDR3aa: CASSAAGQFRTEAFF; CDR3nt: TGTGCCAGCAGTGCCGCGGGCCAATTTCGCACTGAAGCTTTCTTT
v_gene: TRBV19; j_gene: TRBJ1-2; d_gene: NA; abundance: NA; CDR3aa: CASSIGGWGYTF; CDR3nt: TGTGCCAGTAGTATAGGAGGATGGGGCTACACCTTC
v_gene: TRBV19; j_gene: TRBJ1-3; d_gene: NA; abundance: NA; CDR3aa: CATRPRGQGASSSGNTIYF; CDR3nt: TGTGCCACCCGCCCCCGCGGGCAGGGAGCCTCGAGCTCTGGAAACACCATATATTTT
v_gene: TRBV28; j_gene: TRBJ1-1; d_gene: NA; abundance: NA; CDR3aa: CASSYDREAFF; CDR3nt: TGTGCCAGCAGTTACGACAGGGAAGCTTTCTTT
v_gene: TRBV7-2; j_gene: TRBJ2-7; d_gene: TRBD2; abundance: NA; CDR3aa: CASRGTSGTKQYF; CDR3nt: TGTGCCAGCAGAGGGACTAGCGGGACAAAGCAGTACTTC
v_gene: TRBV5-1; j_gene: TRBJ1-6; d_gene: NA; abundance: NA; CDR3aa: CASSLDRGNSPLHF; CDR3nt: TGCGCCAGCAGCTTGGATCGGGGGAATTCACCCCTCCACTTT
v_gene: TRBV7-2; j_gene: TRBJ1-1; d_gene: TRBD1; abundance: once; CDR3aa: CASSGWDRNTEAFF; CDR3nt: TGTGCCAGCAGCGGATGGGACAGAAACACTGAAGCTTTCTTT
v_gene: TRBV2; j_gene: TRBJ1-5; d_gene: TRBD1; abundance: once; CDR3aa: CASRGQGSQPQHF; CDR3nt: TGTGCCAGCAGAGGACAGGGGAGCCAGCCCCAGCATTTT
v_gene: TRBV5-4; j_gene: TRBJ1-3; d_gene: TRBD1; abundance: NA; CDR3aa: CASSRPGTGLAGNTIYF; CDR3nt: TGTGCCAGCAGCCGCCCCGGGACAGGGCTCGCTGGAAACACCATATATTTT
v_gene: TRBV7-8; j_gene: TRBJ1-2; d_gene: TRBD1; abundance: once; CDR3aa: CASSSRDSSYGYTF; CDR3nt: TGTGCCAGCAGCTCCAGGGACAGTAGCTATGGCTACACCTTC
v_gene: TRBV10-2; j_gene: TRBJ1-6; d_gene: NA; abundance: NA; CDR3aa: CASSESKSADNSPLHF; CDR3nt: TGCGCCAGCAGTGAGTCGAAGTCGGCAGATAATTCACCCCTCCACTTT
v_gene: TRBV4-2; j_gene: TRBJ1-2; d_gene: TRBD1; abundance: NA; CDR3aa: CASSQTGNDYGYTF; CDR3nt: TGTGCCAGCAGCCAGACAGGGAACGACTATGGCTACACCTTC
v_gene: TRBV6-1; j_gene: TRBJ2-7; d_gene: NA; abundance: NA; CDR3aa: CASSSRPTEQYF; CDR3nt: TGTGCCAGCAGCTCCCGGCCCACCGAGCAGTACTTC
v_gene: TRBV19; j_gene: TRBJ2-3; d_gene: TRBD1; abundance: NA; CDR3aa: CASNRDRDTDTQYF; CDR3nt: TGTGCCAGTAACCGGGACAGGGACACAGATACGCAGTATTTT
v_gene: TRBV5-1; j_gene: TRBJ2-1; d_gene: NA; abundance: few; CDR3aa: CASSLEAGLYNEQFF; CDR3nt: TGCGCCAGCAGCTTGGAGGCGGGACTTTACAATGAGCAGTTCTTC
v_gene: TRBV11-2; j_gene: TRBJ1-2; d_gene: TRBD1; abundance: few; CDR3aa: CASSVGTAYGYTF; CDR3nt: TGTGCCAGCAGCGTCGGGACAGCTTATGGCTACACCTTC
v_gene: TRBV5-1; j_gene: TRBJ2-5; d_gene: NA; abundance: NA; CDR3aa: CASSLDFRETQYF; CDR3nt: TGCGCCAGCAGCTTGGATTTCCGAGAGACCCAGTACTTC
v_gene: TRBV11-2; j_gene: TRBJ2-7; d_gene: NA; abundance: once; CDR3aa: CASSAGAGYEQYF; CDR3nt: TGTGCCAGCAGCGCAGGGGCTGGGTACGAGCAGTACTTC
v_gene: TRBV19; j_gene: TRBJ1-2; d_gene: TRBD1; abundance: NA; CDR3aa: CASSMEEGANGYTF; CDR3nt: TGTGCCAGTAGTATGGAAGAGGGGGCGAATGGCTACACCTTC